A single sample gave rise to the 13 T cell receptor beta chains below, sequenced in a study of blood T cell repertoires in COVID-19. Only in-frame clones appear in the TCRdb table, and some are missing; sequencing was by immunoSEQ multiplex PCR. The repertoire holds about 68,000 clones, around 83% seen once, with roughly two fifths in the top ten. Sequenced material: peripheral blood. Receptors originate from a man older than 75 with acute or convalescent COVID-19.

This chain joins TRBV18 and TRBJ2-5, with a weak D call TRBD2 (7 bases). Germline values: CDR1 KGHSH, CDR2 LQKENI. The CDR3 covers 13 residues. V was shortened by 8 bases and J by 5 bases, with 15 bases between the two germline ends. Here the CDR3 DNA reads TGTGCCAGCGCGACCCGGGGGGCCGAGACCCAGTACTTC. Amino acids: CASATRGAETQYF. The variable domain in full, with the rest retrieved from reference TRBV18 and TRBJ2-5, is NAGVMQNPRHLVRRRGQEARLRCSPMKGHSHVYWYRQLPEEGLKFMVYLQKENIIDESGMPKERFSAEFPKEGPSILRIQQVVRGDSAAYFCASATRGAETQYFGPGTRLLVL.

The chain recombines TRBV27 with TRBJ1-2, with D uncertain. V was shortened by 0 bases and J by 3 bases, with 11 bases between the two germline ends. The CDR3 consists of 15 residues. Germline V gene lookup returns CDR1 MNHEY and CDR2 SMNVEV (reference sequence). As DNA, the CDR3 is TGTGCCAGCAGTTTATCCTCCGGGATAGACTATGGCTACACCTTC. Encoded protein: CASSLSSGIDYGYTF.

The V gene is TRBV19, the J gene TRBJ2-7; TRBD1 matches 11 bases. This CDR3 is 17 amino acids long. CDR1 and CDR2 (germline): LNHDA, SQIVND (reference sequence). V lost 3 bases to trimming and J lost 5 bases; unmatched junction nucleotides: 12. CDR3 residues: CASSIPRTGGVKNEQYF. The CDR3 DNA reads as TGTGCCAGTAGTATCCCCCGGACAGGGGGCGTCAAGAACGAGCAGTACTTC. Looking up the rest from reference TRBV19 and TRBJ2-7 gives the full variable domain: DGGITQSPKYLFRKEGQNVTLSCEQNLNHDAMYWYRQDPGQGLRLIYYSQIVNDFQKGDIAEGYSVSREKKESFPLTVTSAQKNPTAFYLCASSIPRTGGVKNEQYFGPGTRLTVT.

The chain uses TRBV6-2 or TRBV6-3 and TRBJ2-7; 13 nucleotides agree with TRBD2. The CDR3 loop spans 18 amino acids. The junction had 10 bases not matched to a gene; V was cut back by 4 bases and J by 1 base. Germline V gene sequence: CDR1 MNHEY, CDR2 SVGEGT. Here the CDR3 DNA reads TGTGCCAGCAGTTCTCTTTGGGGACTAGCGGGGATATCCTACGAGCAGTACTTC. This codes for CASSSLWGLAGISYEQYF.

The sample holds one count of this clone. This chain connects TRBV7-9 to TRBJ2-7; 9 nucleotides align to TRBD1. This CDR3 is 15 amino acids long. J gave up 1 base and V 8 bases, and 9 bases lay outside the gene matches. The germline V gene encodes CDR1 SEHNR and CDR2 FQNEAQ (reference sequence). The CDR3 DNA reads TGTGCCAGCCGGTTCTCCGGGACAGGGTCCTACGAGCAGTACTTC. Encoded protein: CASRFSGTGSYEQYF. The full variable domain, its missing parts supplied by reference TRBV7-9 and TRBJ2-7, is DTGVSQNPRHKITKRGQNVTFRCDPISEHNRLYWYRQTLGQGPEFLTYFQNEAQLEKSRLLSDRFSAERPKGSFSTLEIQRTEQGDSAMYLCASRFSGTGSYEQYFGPGTRLTVT.

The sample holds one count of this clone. CDR3 protein: CASSVATSLSHNEQFF. The CDR3 DNA follows: TGTGCCAGCAGCGTTGCAACTAGTCTTTCCCACAATGAGCAGTTCTTC. The chain uses TRBV9 and TRBJ2-1; tentatively, D is TRBD2 (5 bases). Trimming removed 2 bases from V and 5 bases from J, with 17 bases in between. CDR1 is SGDLS and CDR2 is YYNGEE in the germline V gene. CDR3 length: 16 amino acids.

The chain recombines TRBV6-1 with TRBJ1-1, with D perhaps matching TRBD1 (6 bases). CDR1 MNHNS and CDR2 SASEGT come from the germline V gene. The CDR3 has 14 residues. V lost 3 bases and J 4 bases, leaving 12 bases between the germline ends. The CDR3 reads CASSEGGHSTEAFF. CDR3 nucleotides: TGTGCCAGCAGTGAGGGGGGGCATAGCACTGAAGCTTTCTTT.

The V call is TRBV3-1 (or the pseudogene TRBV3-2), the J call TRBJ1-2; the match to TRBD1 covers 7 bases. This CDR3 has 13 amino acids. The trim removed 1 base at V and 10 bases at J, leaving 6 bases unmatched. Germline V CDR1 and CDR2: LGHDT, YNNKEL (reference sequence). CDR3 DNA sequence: TGTGCCAGCAGCCAAGTAGGACAGGTACTCTACACCTTC. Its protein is CASSQVGQVLYTF.

In nucleotides, the CDR3 is TGTGCCAGCAGCTTAGGGGGCCTCTTAATGAATGAGCAGTTCTTC. Amino acid sequence: CASSLGGLLMNEQFF. The chain employs TRBV7-2 and TRBJ2-1; D perhaps matches TRBD1 (5 bases). From germline, CDR1 is SGHTA and CDR2 FQGNSA. Trimming took off 1 base at V and 7 bases at J, with 14 bases between the two ends. There are 15 residues in the CDR3.

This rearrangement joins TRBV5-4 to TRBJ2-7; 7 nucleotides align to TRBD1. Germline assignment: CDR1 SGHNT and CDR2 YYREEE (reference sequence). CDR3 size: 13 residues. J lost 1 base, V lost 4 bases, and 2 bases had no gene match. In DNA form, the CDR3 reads TGTGCCAGCAGCGTGGGACAGTCCTACGAGCAGTACTTC. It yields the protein CASSVGQSYEQYF.

CDR3 bases: TGTGCCAGCAGCAGCCAGGGGGCAAGCACTGAAGCTTTCTTT. Translated, it gives CASSSQGASTEAFF. The rearrangement links TRBV5-4 to TRBJ1-1; 8 bases line up with TRBD1. CDR1 is SGHNT and CDR2 is YYREEE in the germline V gene (reference sequence). There are 14 residues in the CDR3. V shed 4 bases, J shed 4 bases, and the junction held 6 bases outside the gene matches.

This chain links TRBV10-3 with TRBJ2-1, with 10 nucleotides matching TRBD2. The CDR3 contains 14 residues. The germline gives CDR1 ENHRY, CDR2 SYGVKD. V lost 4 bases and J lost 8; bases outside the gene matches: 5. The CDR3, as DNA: TGTGCCATCAGTGGGGGACTAGCGACCCATGAGCAGTTCTTC. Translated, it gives CAISGGLATHEQFF.

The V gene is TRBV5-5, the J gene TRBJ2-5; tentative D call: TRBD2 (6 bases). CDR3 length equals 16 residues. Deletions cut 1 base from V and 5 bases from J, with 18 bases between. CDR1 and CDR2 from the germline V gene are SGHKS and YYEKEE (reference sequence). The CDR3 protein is CASSLSQQAGKETQYF. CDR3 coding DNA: TGTGCCAGCAGCTTGTCCCAGCAGGCGGGAAAGGAGACCCAGTACTTC.